What follows are 30 T cell receptor beta chains derived from one specimen sequenced in a study of T cell responses to AZD1222 COVID-19 vaccine. Only in-frame clones appear in the TCRdb table, and some are missing; sequencing was by immunoSEQ multiplex PCR. Seen here are around 44,000 clones, approximately 86% observed once, and the top ten hold 6% to 8%. This material consisted of peripheral blood, taken 28 days after the second AZD1222 dose. The receptor source for this set is an adult who received the AZD1222 COVID-19 vaccine.

This chain joins TRBV2 and TRBJ1-1; D uncertain. The CDR3 spans 11 residues. Germline V CDR1 and CDR2: SNHLY, FYNNEI. V dropped 7 bases and J dropped 6 bases, with 9 bases sitting between them. CDR3 sequence (DNA): TGTGCCAGCAACCTTGGACCTGAAGCTTTCTTT. It is translated as CASNLGPEAFF.

This chain joins TRBV4-2 and TRBJ1-4; D remains ambiguous. The CDR3 covers 15 residues. Germline CDR1 and CDR2: LGHNA and YNFKEQ. The ends were cut back, 2 bases at V and 7 bases at J, with 14 bases in the middle. The CDR3 DNA is TGTGCCAGCAGCCAAAGGGAGGTGGTGGGTGAAAAACTGTTTTTT. It yields the protein CASSQREVVGEKLFF.

The V and J genes are TRBV3-1 (or the pseudogene TRBV3-2) and TRBJ2-7; D ambiguous. The ends were cut back, 1 base at V and 1 base at J, with 11 bases in the middle. Germline V gene data show CDR1 as LGHDT and CDR2 as YNNKEL (reference sequence). This CDR3 is built from 15 residues. CDR3 residues: CASSQGTSKSYEQYF. CDR3 DNA: TGTGCCAGCAGCCAAGGGACCAGCAAATCCTACGAGCAGTACTTC.

V is TRBV10-2 and J is TRBJ1-4; tentative D call: TRBD1 (6 bases). Per the germline V gene, CDR1 is WSHSY and CDR2 is SAAADI. The CDR3 covers 15 residues. The germline V and J ends were trimmed by 2 bases and 5 bases, with 12 bases remaining between them. CDR3 bases: TGCGCCAGCAGTGAGGTGGACAGAAAGAATGAAAAACTGTTTTTT. Its translation is CASSEVDRKNEKLFF.

This rearrangement joins TRBV27 to TRBJ2-1; D ambiguous. Germline CDR1 reads MNHEY; CDR2 reads SMNVEV (reference sequence). The CDR3 has 13 residues. V gave up 3 bases and J gave up 6 bases, with 9 bases separating them. CDR3 in amino acids: CASSFSGVNEQFF. In DNA form, the CDR3 reads TGTGCCAGCAGTTTCTCCGGCGTCAATGAGCAGTTCTTC.

The V call is TRBV10-2, the J call TRBJ2-2, with 10 bases that match TRBD1. Germline V lookup: CDR1 WSHSY, CDR2 SAAADI. The CDR3 contains 16 residues. Unmatched junction bases numbered 8, after V lost 6 bases and J lost 4 bases. For the CDR3, the DNA is TGCGCCAGCAGGGGTGGACAGGGGGAAGGCACCGGGGAGCTGTTTTTT. It translates to CASRGGQGEGTGELFF.

The V call is TRBV28, the J call TRBJ2-1; no firm D call. There are 14 residues in the CDR3. Per germline, CDR1 MDHEN and CDR2 SYDVKM. Trimming took 4 bases from V and 3 from J, leaving 10 bases between them. The CDR3 DNA sequence: TGTGCCAGCAGTTCCGCCCGAATCTACAATGAGCAGTTCTTC. It is translated as CASSSARIYNEQFF.

The rearrangement uses TRBV28 and TRBJ1-1; D is undetermined. V was cut by 4 bases and J by 4 bases, with 13 bases left in between. This CDR3 has 14 amino acids. In germline, CDR1 is MDHEN, CDR2 SYDVKM. The CDR3 nucleotides are TGTGCCAGCAGTTCGCCGGGGTTCTTCACTGAAGCTTTCTTT. This codes for CASSSPGFFTEAFF.

This chain links TRBV27 with TRBJ2-7; 10 bases are shared with TRBD1. Per germline, CDR1 MNHEY and CDR2 SMNVEV (reference sequence). V lost 5 bases to trimming and J lost 4 bases; unmatched junction nucleotides: 5. The CDR3 spans 14 residues. DNA of the CDR3: TGTGCCAGCAGTCTCCGGGACAGGGGTTACGAGCAGTACTTC. Encoded protein: CASSLRDRGYEQYF.

In this sample, this clone turned up a few times. The chain links TRBV19 to TRBJ1-5, with D maybe TRBD1 (5 bases). V gave up 0 bases and J gave up 0 bases, with 9 bases separating them. CDR3 length: 16 amino acids. Germline V gene data show CDR1 as LNHDA and CDR2 as SQIVND (reference sequence). Here the CDR3 DNA reads TGTGCCAGTAGTATAGATCAGGGATATAGCAATCAGCCCCAGCATTTT. Protein sequence: CASSIDQGYSNQPQHF.

This chain joins TRBV7-9 and TRBJ2-7; 7 positions match TRBD1. Germline V gene sequence: CDR1 SEHNR, CDR2 FQNEAQ (reference sequence). CDR3 length: 14 residues. The ends lost 4 bases at V and 2 bases at J; junction bases unmatched: 5. The CDR3 here is CASSSTGTAYEQYF. CDR3 coding DNA: TGTGCCAGCAGCTCGACAGGGACGGCCTACGAGCAGTACTTC.

This chain uses TRBV11-3 with TRBJ2-6, with D uncertain. The CDR3 consists of 17 residues. Germline CDR1 SGHNT, CDR2 YENEEA. V was pared by 0 bases and J by 9 bases, with 18 bases between. The CDR3: CASSLDGQTPDYNVLTF. CDR3 coding DNA: TGTGCCAGCAGCTTAGATGGGCAGACTCCCGATTACAACGTCCTGACTTTC.

The chain recombines TRBV19 with TRBJ2-7; 10 bases align to TRBD2. The CDR3 has 16 residues. Germline trimming cut 5 bases from V and 4 bases from J; bases unmatched to any gene: 11. The germline CDR1 and CDR2 sequences are LNHDA and SQIVND (reference sequence). DNA for the CDR3: TGTGCCAGTAGTCATGAGGCTAGCGGGAGTATTTACGAGCAGTACTTC. Translation gives CASSHEASGSIYEQYF.

The gene calls are TRBV7-2 and TRBJ1-2, with D uncertain. Germline CDR1 and CDR2: SGHTA and FQGNSA. Trimming took 0 bases from V and 4 from J, leaving 12 bases between them. The CDR3 spans 15 residues. CDR3 region: CASSLAMSNAYGYTF. The CDR3, as DNA: TGTGCCAGCAGCTTAGCGATGTCTAATGCCTATGGCTACACCTTC.

This rearrangement joins TRBV28 to TRBJ2-1, with 12 bases aligning to TRBD1. The germline V gene encodes CDR1 MDHEN and CDR2 SYDVKM. This CDR3 is built from 15 residues. V gave up 2 bases and J gave up 7 bases; unmatched junction bases: 3. Here the CDR3 reads CASSLGDRGQNEQFF. The DNA of the CDR3 is TGTGCCAGCAGTTTAGGGGACAGGGGGCAAAATGAGCAGTTCTTC. The variable domain in full, with the rest retrieved from reference TRBV28 and TRBJ2-1, is DVKVTQSSRYLVKRTGEKVFLECVQDMDHENMFWYRQDPGLGLRLIYFSYDVKMKEKGDIPEGYSVSREKKERFSLILESASTNQTSMYLCASSLGDRGQNEQFFGPGTRLTVL.

The V call is TRBV27, the J call TRBJ1-3; D unclear. CDR3 length: 16 amino acids. Germline loops: CDR1 MNHEY, CDR2 SMNVEV (reference sequence). V lost 8 bases and J 0 bases, leaving 17 bases between the germline ends. The CDR3 protein is CASATATSGSGNTIYF. Here the CDR3 DNA reads TGTGCCAGCGCAACAGCTACGTCTGGCTCTGGAAACACCATATATTTT.

The chain combines TRBV27 with TRBJ2-1; D perhaps matches TRBD1 (5 bases). The CDR3 spans 14 residues. Trimming took 5 bases from V and 4 from J, leaving 12 bases between them. Germline V lookup: CDR1 MNHEY, CDR2 SMNVEV (reference sequence). CDR3 DNA sequence: TGTGCCAGCAGTCTCCAGGGTTCATACAATGAGCAGTTCTTC. It codes for CASSLQGSYNEQFF.

The chain has TRBV11-3 and TRBJ2-2; no reliable D call. Per germline, CDR1 SGHNT and CDR2 YENEEA. This CDR3 comprises 16 residues. Trimming took off 0 bases at V and 4 bases at J, with 12 bases between the two ends. CDR3 in amino acids: CASSLDIGLSTGELFF. The CDR3 nucleotides are TGTGCCAGCAGCTTAGATATTGGCCTCTCCACCGGGGAGCTGTTTTTT.

This rearrangement joins TRBV7-8 to TRBJ2-4, with 14 bases that match TRBD2. The CDR3 sequence is 15 residues long. Germline CDR1 and CDR2: SGHVS and FQNEAQ. The V segment lost 5 bases and the J segment 8 bases; nucleotides outside the gene matches: 5. The CDR3 sequence is CASSPGLAGVYIQYF. For the CDR3, the DNA is TGTGCCAGCAGCCCGGGACTAGCGGGAGTCTACATTCAGTACTTC.

This clone was observed once. This chain uses TRBV28 with TRBJ1-6; 9 bases fit TRBD1. Germline CDR1 reads MDHEN; CDR2 reads SYDVKM. The ends lost 5 bases at V and 8 bases at J; junction bases unmatched: 10. This CDR3 is built from 16 residues. The DNA of the CDR3 is TGTGCCAGCAGTCCCCTAGGACAGGGGCAGTATTCACCCCTCCACTTT. Translated, it gives CASSPLGQGQYSPLHF.

V usage is TRBV10-3 and J usage is TRBJ1-5; 7 bases fit TRBD1. V shed 6 bases and J 3 bases; nucleotides not matched to a gene: 8. This CDR3 contains 15 residues. Germline-derived CDR1 and CDR2 are ENHRY and SYGVKD. CDR3 DNA sequence: TGTGCCATCAGCCCCCGGACAGGCGACAATCAGCCCCAGCATTTT. This gives the protein CAISPRTGDNQPQHF.

This clone was seen only once. The chain employs TRBV5-1 and TRBJ1-5; D gene unclear. Deletions cut 4 bases from V and 2 bases from J, with 10 bases between. Germline lookup yields CDR1 SGHRS and CDR2 YFSETQ. The length of the CDR3 is 14 residues. The CDR3 region is CASSPSGGNQPQHF. The CDR3 coding sequence is TGCGCCAGCAGCCCCTCCGGGGGCAATCAGCCCCAGCATTTT.

This clone has just a few counts. The rearrangement joins TRBV7-9 to TRBJ2-2, with D tentatively TRBD1 (5 bases). V lost 3 bases and J 6 bases, leaving 11 bases between the germline ends. Germline CDR1 and CDR2: SEHNR and FQNEAQ (reference sequence). The CDR3 has 14 amino acids. The CDR3 region has the DNA TGTGCCAGCAGCTTCGACAGTCCGCCCGGGGAGCTGTTTTTT. Protein product: CASSFDSPPGELFF. The full variable domain, its missing parts supplied by reference TRBV7-9 and TRBJ2-2, is DTGVSQNPRHKITKRGQNVTFRCDPISEHNRLYWYRQTLGQGPEFLTYFQNEAQLEKSRLLSDRFSAERPKGSFSTLEIQRTEQGDSAMYLCASSFDSPPGELFFGEGSRLTVL.

This sequence joins TRBV3-1 (or the pseudogene TRBV3-2) and TRBJ2-3; no definite D call. CDR3 length equals 16 residues. Trimming left V 0 bases short and J 4 bases short, with 14 bases between. Per germline, CDR1 LGHDT and CDR2 YNNKEL (reference sequence). The CDR3 protein is CASSQDTHLRADTQYF. The CDR3 DNA sequence: TGTGCCAGCAGCCAAGATACCCACTTAAGGGCAGATACGCAGTATTTT.

This rearrangement joins TRBV27 to TRBJ2-1, with 14 nucleotides matching TRBD2. The CDR3 length is 18 residues. With V trimmed by 5 bases and J by 9 bases, 15 bases remained unmatched. The germline V gene has CDR1 MNHEY and CDR2 SMNVEV (reference sequence). DNA for the CDR3: TGTGCCAGCAGTGAACCTACCCTGACTAGCGGGAGGGACACTGAGCAGTTCTTC. It codes for CASSEPTLTSGRDTEQFF.

This rearrangement joins TRBV19 to TRBJ2-2; D assignment may be TRBD1 or TRBD2 (6 bases each). Germline-derived CDR1 and CDR2 are LNHDA and SQIVND (reference sequence). The V end lost 6 bases, the J end lost 0 bases, and 14 bases lay between the germline ends. The CDR3 runs 16 residues. CDR3 amino acids: CASREGRTANTGELFF. The CDR3 DNA reads as TGTGCCAGTAGGGAGGGCAGGACAGCGAACACCGGGGAGCTGTTTTTT. Looking up the rest from reference TRBV19 and TRBJ2-2 gives the full variable domain: DGGITQSPKYLFRKEGQNVTLSCEQNLNHDAMYWYRQDPGQGLRLIYYSQIVNDFQKGDIAEGYSVSREKKESFPLTVTSAQKNPTAFYLCASREGRTANTGELFFGEGSRLTVL.

V and J are TRBV24-1 and TRBJ1-2; 9 positions agree with TRBD1. This CDR3 spans 13 amino acids. V gave up 9 bases and J gave up 4 bases; unmatched junction bases: 5. Germline CDR1 KGHDR, CDR2 SFDVKD. The CDR3, as DNA: TGTGCCACCCGGGACAGGGCGGGCTATGGCTACACCTTC. Its translation is CATRDRAGYGYTF.

The chain couples TRBV6-5 to TRBJ1-5; 9 positions agree with TRBD1. J lost 5 bases, V lost 5 bases, and 4 bases had no gene match. Germline CDR1 and CDR2: MNHEY and SVGAGI. The length of the CDR3 is 14 residues. CDR3 nucleotide sequence: TGTGCCAGCAGTCCAGACAGGGGGTATCAGCCCCAGCATTTT. Residues: CASSPDRGYQPQHF.

The chain combines TRBV21-1 with TRBJ2-2; the D segment call TRBD2 is taken from the table without a DNA check. TRBV21-1 is assigned pseudogene status. The CDR3 covers 13 residues. The CDR3 DNA sequence: TGTGCCAGCTGCGGGAGAAGAACCGGGGAGCTGTTTTTT. As protein: CASCGRRTGELFF.

The chain joins TRBV27 to TRBJ1-5, with D possibly TRBD1 on 6 matching bases. The CDR3 runs to 13 residues. V was shortened by 5 bases and J by 6 bases, with 11 bases between the two germline ends. The germline V gene has CDR1 MNHEY and CDR2 SMNVEV (reference sequence). This chain's CDR3 is CASSLQGFQPQHF. The CDR3 DNA is TGTGCCAGCAGTCTACAGGGTTTTCAGCCCCAGCATTTT.